This T cell receptor beta chain derives from a study of tumor and adjacent non-tumor tissue in lung cancer. On the study more broadly: The cohort had roughly 11 adenocarcinoma, 2 squamous cell and 1 small cell patients.

General study findings and limits: Tumor tissue had significantly higher TCR diversity than normal lung.

The CDR3 extends over 15 amino acids. CDR1 is GTSNPN and CDR2 is SVGIG in the germline V gene (reference sequence). With 0 bases removed from V and 9 bases from J, the gap between germline ends came to 20 bases. TCRbeta libraries were built with three rounds of nested PCR, modified from ARM-PCR. TCRdb processed the multiplex PCR reads anew with MiXCR; each CDR3 protein has one entry. The table shows approximately 120,000 distinct CDR3 sequences, with about 65% occurring only once. No cell sorting was done before RNA was extracted from the tissue. More than 3 cm separated this lung sample from the edge of the tumor. Newly diagnosed lung cancer patients had thoracic surgery in China, August–late 2014, without prior chemotherapy. As regards this clonotype: Its antigen is currently unknown.

The sequence derives from a man aged 55 to 70 with non-small cell lung cancer. The J gene is TRBJ1-1, the V gene TRBV30; D is perhaps TRBD1 (6 bases). Material for sequencing was distant non-tumor lung tissue. In DNA, the CDR3 is TGTGCCTGGAGTGTATGGGGGGGGGCCAGGACTAAAGCTTTCTTT. It specifies CAWSVWGGARTKAFF.